This T cell receptor (beta chain) stems from a study of T cell changes during pregnancy in multiple sclerosis. V gave up 2 bases and J gave up 0 bases, with 12 bases separating them. The CDR3 runs 15 residues. Germline V CDR1 and CDR2: SGHDT, YYEEEE. Generated by immunoSEQ multiplex PCR, the TCRdb table keeps only in-frame clones and is missing some. The data hold 55,000 to 85,000 clones, with about nine tenths observed a single time. Sequencing was performed on peripheral blood, taken in the third trimester of pregnancy. The V call is TRBV5-6, the J call TRBJ2-7; D unresolved. The clonotype comes from a female donor with multiple sclerosis, enrolled in a pregnancy study. The CDR3 spells CASSLTRKTSYEQYF. CDR3 nucleotide sequence: TGTGCCAGCAGCTTAACCAGGAAAACCTCCTACGAGCAGTACTTC.